Here is one TCR beta chain with its context. Its specificity is unknown. The germline gives CDR1 LNHNV, CDR2 YYDKDF (reference sequence). V gave up 0 bases and J gave up 7 bases, with 12 bases separating them. This CDR3 contains 15 residues. These data originate in a study of T-cell reconstitution after alpha-beta-depleted transplantation in children. During its preparation, the TCRbeta library received unique molecular identifiers. TCRdb itself ran the PCR reads through MiXCR, one entry per CDR3 protein. This repertoire shows about a million distinct CDR3 sequences, roughly 31% found once; its top ten account for roughly 27%. Study outcomes and limitations: When one year had passed after transplant, most T-cell counts and diversity came from newly produced T cells.

This receptor was taken from a boy in the first two years of life who had a stem cell transplant for SCID, so the T cells may come from the graft donor. Here the sequenced sample was PBMCs, mostly from graft donor cells, taken 360 days after TCRalphabeta/CD19-depleted stem cell transplant. The rearrangement links TRBV15 to TRBJ1-4, with D maybe TRBD1 (6 bases). CDR3 in amino acids: CATSRDRGAGEKLFF. In nucleotides, the CDR3 is TGTGCCACCAGCAGAGATAGGGGGGCTGGTGAAAAACTGTTTTTT.